Below, 23 T cell receptor beta chains from the same sample are listed, as sequenced in a study of multiple sclerosis patients with progressive multifocal leukoencephalopathy. This table comes from immunoSEQ multiplex PCR, and its TCRdb copy is limited to in-frame clones, with some not included. The repertoire holds 29,000 or so clones, roughly 89% seen once, with approximately 1.5% in the top ten. Time point here: about 6 months of natalizumab therapy. The source material was PBMCs, sampled from a patient treated with natalizumab. The receptors come from a human donor with multiple sclerosis.

The chain has TRBV28 and TRBJ1-3; no definite D call. Germline CDR1 MDHEN, CDR2 SYDVKM. This CDR3 region has 15 residues. The V end lost 5 bases, the J end lost 5 bases, and 16 bases lay between the germline ends. The CDR3 is CASSSTTDKRNTIYF. DNA for the CDR3: TGTGCCAGCAGTAGTACGACGGATAAAAGAAACACCATATATTTT.

The V gene is TRBV9, the J gene TRBJ2-7; no clear D. The V gene's germline CDR1 is SGDLS and CDR2 YYNGEE. V lost 0 bases, J lost 2 bases, and 6 bases lay in between. The length of the CDR3 is 13 residues. The CDR3 region has the DNA TGTGCCAGCAGCGTAGATGGGCCCTACGAGCAGTACTTC. Translated, it gives CASSVDGPYEQYF.

This clone has a single count. This chain joins TRBV7-8 and TRBJ2-7; weak D call: TRBD1 (6 bases). CDR3 size: 13 residues. Trimming removed 5 bases at V and 4 bases at J, with 12 bases between. Germline V CDR1 and CDR2: SGHVS, FQNEAQ. The DNA of the CDR3 is TGTGCCAGCAGCCTCCGGACAGAGTACGAGCAGTACTTC. Translating gives CASSLRTEYEQYF.

This clone was seen only a few times. The chain has TRBV19 and TRBJ1-2; D is unclear. The CDR3 is made up of 11 amino acids. V lost 4 bases, J lost 4 bases, and 4 bases lay in between. Germline loops: CDR1 LNHDA, CDR2 SQIVND (reference sequence). The CDR3: CASSTFYGYTF. The CDR3 nucleotides read TGTGCCAGTAGTACCTTCTATGGCTACACCTTC. The entire variable domain, with the rest obtained from reference TRBV19 and TRBJ1-2, is as follows: DGGITQSPKYLFRKEGQNVTLSCEQNLNHDAMYWYRQDPGQGLRLIYYSQIVNDFQKGDIAEGYSVSREKKESFPLTVTSAQKNPTAFYLCASSTFYGYTFGSGTRLTVV.

This chain joins TRBV6-1 and TRBJ1-5, with D possibly matching TRBD1 (5 bases). The CDR3 is 15 residues long. CDR1 is MNHNS, CDR2 SASEGT, per germline. The V end lost 6 bases, the J end lost 7 bases, and 19 bases lay between the germline ends. Written as DNA, the CDR3 is TGTGCCAGCAGGATCAGCAGGGTTATAGGGCAGCCCCAGCATTTT. Its protein product is CASRISRVIGQPQHF.

This chain links TRBV18 with TRBJ1-1; 7 bases map to TRBD1. Germline CDR1 reads KGHSH; CDR2 reads LQKENI. This CDR3 spans 13 amino acids. V was clipped by 3 bases and J by 5 bases; unmatched bases: 3. CDR3 DNA: TGTGCCAGCTCACCGAAGGGGGCTACTGAAGCTTTCTTT. Protein: CASSPKGATEAFF.

The chain uses TRBV27 and TRBJ2-2, with D possibly being TRBD2 (5 bases). V was pared by 5 bases and J by 1 base, with 14 bases between. The CDR3 has 16 amino acids. Germline CDR1 reads MNHEY; CDR2 reads SMNVEV (reference sequence). The chain's CDR3 is CASSRPTTRNTGELFF. CDR3 sequence (DNA): TGTGCCAGCAGTCGCCCGACTACTAGGAACACCGGGGAGCTGTTTTTT.

The chain is built from TRBV5-1 and TRBJ1-5; D remains unclear. Trimming removed 5 bases at V and 0 bases at J, with 12 bases between. CDR1 and CDR2 from the germline V gene are SGHRS and YFSETQ. The length of the CDR3 is 15 residues. This chain's CDR3 is CASRTQPYSNQPQHF. The CDR3 DNA reads TGCGCCAGCAGAACACAGCCTTATAGCAATCAGCCCCAGCATTTT.

V gene TRBV5-1 combines with J gene TRBJ2-5; 9 bases map to TRBD2. The CDR3 has 14 amino acids. Per germline, CDR1 SGHRS and CDR2 YFSETQ. V gave up 0 bases and J gave up 7 bases; unmatched junction bases: 4. CDR3 coding DNA: TGCGCCAGCAGCTTGGCTAGCGGGGAGGGGACCCAGTACTTC. Its translation: CASSLASGEGTQYF.

The chain links TRBV19 to TRBJ1-5; tentatively, D is TRBD1 (6 bases). V dropped 7 bases and J dropped 0 bases, with 22 bases sitting between them. This CDR3 comprises 18 residues. In germline, CDR1 is LNHDA, CDR2 SQIVND (reference sequence). The CDR3 protein is CASKPTSTGTHSNQPQHF. Here the CDR3 DNA reads TGTGCCAGTAAACCAACCTCGACCGGGACACATAGCAATCAGCCCCAGCATTTT.

CDR3 bases: TGCGCCAGCAGCTTGGGACCAGGAGGGCCGAACACTGAAGCTTTCTTT. The encoded protein is CASSLGPGGPNTEAFF. The V gene is TRBV5-1, the J gene TRBJ1-1; D gene ambiguous. The CDR3 contains 16 residues. V lost 0 bases and J 1 base, leaving 13 bases between the germline ends. Germline V gene sequence: CDR1 SGHRS, CDR2 YFSETQ.

The rearrangement uses TRBV29-1 and TRBJ2-7; 7 positions match TRBD1. V shed 4 bases and J 7 bases; nucleotides not matched to a gene: 10. The CDR3 is 13 residues long. In germline, CDR1 is SQVTM, CDR2 ANQGSEA. As DNA, the CDR3 is TGCAGCGTTGCTGGACAGGTTTCGAGGGAGCAGTACTTC. It translates to CSVAGQVSREQYF.

J is TRBJ1-6 and V is TRBV25-1; 9 bases fit TRBD1. The V gene end was trimmed by 2 bases and the J gene end by 5 bases; junction bases not matched to a gene: 4. The CDR3 length is 16 residues. The V gene's germline CDR1 is MGHDK and CDR2 SYGVNS. The CDR3 nucleotides read TGTGCCAGCAGTGAACCCGGGACAGGGAATAATTCACCCCTCCACTTT. Protein product: CASSEPGTGNNSPLHF.

J is TRBJ1-5 and V is TRBV7-7; TRBD1 agrees at 7 bases. The germline V gene has CDR1 SSHAT and CDR2 FNYEAQ (reference sequence). The CDR3 runs 16 residues. V gave up 1 base and J gave up 2 bases; unmatched junction bases: 5. The CDR3 region is CASSLGKDRGNQPQHF. The CDR3 nucleotides read TGTGCCAGCAGCTTAGGGAAAGACAGGGGCAATCAGCCCCAGCATTTT.

The gene calls are TRBV27 and TRBJ1-1; no firm D call. CDR1 and CDR2 from the germline V gene are MNHEY and SMNVEV (reference sequence). V shed 6 bases and J shed 1 base, with 6 bases lying between them. The length of the CDR3 is 12 residues. CDR3 loop: CASSHRNTEAFF. The CDR3 bases are TGTGCCAGCAGCCACAGGAACACTGAAGCTTTCTTT.

The rearrangement links TRBV28 to TRBJ2-1, with a possible D match to TRBD1 (5 bases). Trimming cost V 6 bases and J 4 bases, with 19 bases left between them. The CDR3 totals 16 residues. CDR1 MDHEN and CDR2 SYDVKM come from the germline V gene. The CDR3 sequence is CASSPVGQGKYNEQFF. For the CDR3, the DNA is TGTGCCAGCAGCCCGGTGGGGCAGGGAAAATACAATGAGCAGTTCTTC.

This rearrangement joins TRBV7-9 to TRBJ2-3, with TRBD2 matching 13 bases. The CDR3 is made up of 18 amino acids. Germline V gene data show CDR1 as SEHNR and CDR2 as FQNEAQ (reference sequence). V lost 1 base to trimming and J lost 1 base; unmatched junction nucleotides: 5. The CDR3 nucleotides read TGTGCCAGCAGCTTAGGTGGACTAGCGGGAGTGCGCACAGATACGCAGTATTTT. It codes for CASSLGGLAGVRTDTQYF.

There are a few counts of this clone. Written as DNA, the CDR3 is TGTGCCAGCAGACCCTCCGGGGGGGAAGCTGAAGCTTTCTTT. The encoded protein is CASRPSGGEAEAFF. The genes are TRBV7-9 and TRBJ1-1; maybe TRBD1 (5 bases). Trimming stripped 6 bases from V and 6 bases from J, with 17 bases between. Per germline, CDR1 SEHNR and CDR2 FQNEAQ (reference sequence). The CDR3 is 14 amino acids.

The chain combines TRBV2 with TRBJ1-2; 10 positions match TRBD1. This CDR3 is 21 amino acids long. The J segment lost 3 bases and the V segment lost 3 bases, leaving 22 bases of the junction unmatched. Germline values: CDR1 SNHLY, CDR2 FYNNEI. CDR3 sequence (DNA): TGTGCCAGCAGTGACGGGGCGGGACAGGGGACTCCAGGTCCCCGGGACTATGGCTACACCTTC. Amino acids: CASSDGAGQGTPGPRDYGYTF.

The chain joins TRBV18 to TRBJ1-1, with D possibly being TRBD1 (5 bases). The V end lost 2 bases, the J end lost 6 bases, and 13 bases lay between the germline ends. Germline V gives CDR1 KGHSH, CDR2 LQKENI. This CDR3 contains 14 residues. CDR3 amino acids: CASSPVGVRPEAFF. For the CDR3, the DNA is TGTGCCAGCTCACCAGTGGGGGTTCGGCCTGAAGCTTTCTTT.

The chain has TRBV7-9 and TRBJ2-6; 7 bases line up with TRBD1. This CDR3 comprises 18 residues. Germline CDR1 reads SEHNR; CDR2 reads FQNEAQ (reference sequence). The V segment lost 6 bases and the J segment 4 bases; nucleotides outside the gene matches: 15. DNA of the CDR3: TGTGCCAGCAGATCCATAACAGGGGATCTAACGGGGGCCAACGTCCTGACTTTC. Its protein product is CASRSITGDLTGANVLTF.

The V and J genes are TRBV4-3 and TRBJ2-1; 7 positions match TRBD2. The germline V gene encodes CDR1 LGHNA and CDR2 YSLEER. V lost 3 bases to trimming and J lost 8 bases; unmatched junction nucleotides: 10. The CDR3 totals 15 residues. CDR3 sequence reads: CASSQTAGRADEQFF. For the CDR3, the DNA is TGCGCCAGCAGCCAGACAGCGGGACGCGCCGATGAGCAGTTCTTC.

The chain carries TRBV7-2 and TRBJ2-1; 10 bases fit TRBD1. Germline-derived CDR1 and CDR2 are SGHTA and FQGNSA. Trimming removed 1 base from V and 4 bases from J; junction bases left unmatched: 4. The CDR3 consists of 16 residues. The CDR3 DNA reads as TGTGCCAGCAGCTTAGAGTGGGGACAGGGGTACAATGAGCAGTTCTTC. It yields the protein CASSLEWGQGYNEQFF.